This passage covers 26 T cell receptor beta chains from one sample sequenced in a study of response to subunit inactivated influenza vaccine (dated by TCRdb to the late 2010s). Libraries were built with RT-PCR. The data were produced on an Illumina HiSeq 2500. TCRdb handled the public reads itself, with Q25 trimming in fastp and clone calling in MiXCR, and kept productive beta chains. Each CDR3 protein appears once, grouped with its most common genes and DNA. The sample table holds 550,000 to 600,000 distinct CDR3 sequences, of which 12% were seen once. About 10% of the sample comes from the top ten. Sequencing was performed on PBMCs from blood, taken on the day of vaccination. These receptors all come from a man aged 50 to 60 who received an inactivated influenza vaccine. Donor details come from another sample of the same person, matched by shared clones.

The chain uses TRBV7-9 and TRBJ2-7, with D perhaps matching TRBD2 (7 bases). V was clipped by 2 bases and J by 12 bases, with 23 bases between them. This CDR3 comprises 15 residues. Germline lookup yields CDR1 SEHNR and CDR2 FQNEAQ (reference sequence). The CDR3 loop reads CASSLHQGRGSPWYF. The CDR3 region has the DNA TGTGCCAGCAGCTTACACCAGGGGCGCGGGAGCCCGTGGTACTTC.

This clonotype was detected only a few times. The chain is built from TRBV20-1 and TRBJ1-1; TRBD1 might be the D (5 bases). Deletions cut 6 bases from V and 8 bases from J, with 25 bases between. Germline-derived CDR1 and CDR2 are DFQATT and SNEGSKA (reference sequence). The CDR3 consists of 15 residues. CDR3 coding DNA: TGCAGTGCCCCTAAATCAACTCAGGGAAGCGGAGAAGCTTTCTTT. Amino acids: CSAPKSTQGSGEAFF.

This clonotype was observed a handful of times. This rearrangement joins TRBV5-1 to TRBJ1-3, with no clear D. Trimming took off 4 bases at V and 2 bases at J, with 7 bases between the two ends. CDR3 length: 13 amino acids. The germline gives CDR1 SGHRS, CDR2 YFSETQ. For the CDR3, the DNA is TGCGCCAGCAGCACCGGCGCTGGAAACACCATATATTTT. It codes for CASSTGAGNTIYF.

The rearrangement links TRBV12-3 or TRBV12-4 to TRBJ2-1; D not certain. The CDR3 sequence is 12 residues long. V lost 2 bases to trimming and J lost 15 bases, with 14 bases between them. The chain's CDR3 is CASSLLGWDWFF. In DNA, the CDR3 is TGTGCCAGCAGTTTACTTGGGTGGGATTGGTTCTTC.

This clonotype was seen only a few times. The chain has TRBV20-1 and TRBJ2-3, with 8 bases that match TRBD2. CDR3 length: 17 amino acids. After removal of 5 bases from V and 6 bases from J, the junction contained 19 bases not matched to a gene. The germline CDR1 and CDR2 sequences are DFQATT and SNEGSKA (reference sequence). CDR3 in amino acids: CSAALLQREPRGDTQYF. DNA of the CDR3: TGCAGTGCTGCCCTACTCCAGCGGGAGCCGAGGGGTGATACGCAGTATTTT.

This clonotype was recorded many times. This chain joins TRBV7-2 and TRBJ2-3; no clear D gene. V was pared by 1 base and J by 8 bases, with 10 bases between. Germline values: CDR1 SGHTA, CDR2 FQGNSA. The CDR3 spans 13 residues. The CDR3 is CASSLDPVGTQYF. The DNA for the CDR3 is TGTGCCAGCAGCTTAGACCCGGTGGGTACGCAGTATTTT.

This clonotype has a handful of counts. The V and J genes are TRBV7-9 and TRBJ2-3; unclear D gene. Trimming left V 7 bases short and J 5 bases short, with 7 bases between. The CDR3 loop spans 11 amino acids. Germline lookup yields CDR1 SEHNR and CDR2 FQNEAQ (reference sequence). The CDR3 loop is CASNAEDTQYF. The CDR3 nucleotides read TGTGCCAGCAACGCCGAAGATACGCAGTATTTT.

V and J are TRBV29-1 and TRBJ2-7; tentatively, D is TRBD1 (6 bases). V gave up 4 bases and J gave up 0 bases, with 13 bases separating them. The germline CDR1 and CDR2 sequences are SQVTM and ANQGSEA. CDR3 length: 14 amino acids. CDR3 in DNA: TGCAGCGTTGCCCCCGACAGGAGCTCCTACGAGCAGTACTTC. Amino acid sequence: CSVAPDRSSYEQYF.

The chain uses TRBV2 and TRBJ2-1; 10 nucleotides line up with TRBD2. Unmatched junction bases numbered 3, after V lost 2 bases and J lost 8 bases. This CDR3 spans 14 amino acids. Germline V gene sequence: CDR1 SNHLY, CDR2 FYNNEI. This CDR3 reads CASSELAGADEQFF. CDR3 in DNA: TGTGCCAGCAGTGAACTAGCGGGAGCGGATGAGCAGTTCTTC.

In nucleotides, the CDR3 is TGTGCCAGCAGCGCCACTCATACCTACGAGCAGTACTTC. This codes for CASSATHTYEQYF. The V gene is TRBV7-2, the J gene TRBJ2-7; no clear D. The CDR3 extends over 13 amino acids. V was trimmed by 5 bases and J by 2 bases, leaving 10 bases between them. Germline CDR1 is SGHTA and CDR2 is FQGNSA.

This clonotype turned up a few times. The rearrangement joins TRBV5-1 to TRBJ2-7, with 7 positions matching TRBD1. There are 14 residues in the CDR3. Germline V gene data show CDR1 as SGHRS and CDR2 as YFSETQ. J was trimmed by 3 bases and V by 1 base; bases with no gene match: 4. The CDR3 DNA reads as TGCGCCAGCAGCTTGTGGGACAGAATCTACGAGCAGTACTTC. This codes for CASSLWDRIYEQYF.

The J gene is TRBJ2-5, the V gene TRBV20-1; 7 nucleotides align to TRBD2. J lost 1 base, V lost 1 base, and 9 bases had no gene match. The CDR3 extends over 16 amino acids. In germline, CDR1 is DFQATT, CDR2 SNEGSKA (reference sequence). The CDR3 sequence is CSARVQGLNPQETQYF. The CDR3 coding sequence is TGCAGTGCTAGAGTGCAGGGACTAAACCCCCAAGAGACCCAGTACTTC.

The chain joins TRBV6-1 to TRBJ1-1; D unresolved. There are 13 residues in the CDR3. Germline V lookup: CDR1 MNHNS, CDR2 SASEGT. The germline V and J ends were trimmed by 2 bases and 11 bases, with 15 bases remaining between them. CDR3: CASSETRGLVAFF. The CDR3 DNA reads TGTGCCAGCAGTGAAACCCGGGGTCTAGTTGCTTTCTTT.

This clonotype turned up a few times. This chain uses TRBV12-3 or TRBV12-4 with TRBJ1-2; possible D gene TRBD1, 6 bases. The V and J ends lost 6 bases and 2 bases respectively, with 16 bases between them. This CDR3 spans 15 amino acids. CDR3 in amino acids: CASSSAGARNYGYTF. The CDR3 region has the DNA TGTGCCAGCAGCTCGGCGGGGGCACGCAACTATGGCTACACCTTC.

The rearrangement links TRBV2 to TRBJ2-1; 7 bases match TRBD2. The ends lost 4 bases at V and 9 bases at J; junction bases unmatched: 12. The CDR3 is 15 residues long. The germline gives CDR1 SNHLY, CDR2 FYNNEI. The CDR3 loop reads CASSAGLVLGTEQFF. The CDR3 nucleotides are TGTGCCAGCAGTGCAGGACTAGTTCTTGGGACTGAGCAGTTCTTC.

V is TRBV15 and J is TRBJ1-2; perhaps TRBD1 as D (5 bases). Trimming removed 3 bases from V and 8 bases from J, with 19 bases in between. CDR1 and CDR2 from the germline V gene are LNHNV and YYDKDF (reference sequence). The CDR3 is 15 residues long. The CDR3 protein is CATSSDPGLPAGYTF. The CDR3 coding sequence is TGTGCCACCAGCAGTGACCCGGGACTCCCAGCCGGCTACACCTTC. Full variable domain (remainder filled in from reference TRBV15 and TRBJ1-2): DAMVIQNPRYQVTQFGKPVTLSCSQTLNHNVMYWYQQKSSQAPKLLFHYYDKDFNNEADTPDNFQSRRPNTSFCFLDIRSPGLGDTAMYLCATSSDPGLPAGYTFGSGTRLTVV.

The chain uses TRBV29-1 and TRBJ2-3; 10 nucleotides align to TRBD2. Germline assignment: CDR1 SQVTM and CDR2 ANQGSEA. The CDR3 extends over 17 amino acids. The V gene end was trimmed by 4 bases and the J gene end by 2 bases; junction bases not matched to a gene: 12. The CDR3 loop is CSVVGAGSGRSTDTQYF. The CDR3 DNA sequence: TGCAGCGTTGTAGGGGCGGGTAGCGGGAGGTCCACAGATACGCAGTATTTT.

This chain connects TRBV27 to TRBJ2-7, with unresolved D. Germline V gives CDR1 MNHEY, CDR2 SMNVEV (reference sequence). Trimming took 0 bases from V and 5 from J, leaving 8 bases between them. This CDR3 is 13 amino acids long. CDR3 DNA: TGTGCCAGCAGTTTATCAGGGATCCACGAGCAGTACTTC. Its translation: CASSLSGIHEQYF.

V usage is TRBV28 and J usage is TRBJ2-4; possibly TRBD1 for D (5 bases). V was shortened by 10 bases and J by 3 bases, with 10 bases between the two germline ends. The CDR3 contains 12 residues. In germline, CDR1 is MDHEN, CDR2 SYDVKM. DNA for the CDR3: TGTGCCACCCGACAGTACAAAAACATTCAGTACTTC. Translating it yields CATRQYKNIQYF. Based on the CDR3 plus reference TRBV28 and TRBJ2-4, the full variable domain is DVKVTQSSRYLVKRTGEKVFLECVQDMDHENMFWYRQDPGLGLRLIYFSYDVKMKEKGDIPEGYSVSREKKERFSLILESASTNQTSMYLCATRQYKNIQYFGAGTRLSVL.

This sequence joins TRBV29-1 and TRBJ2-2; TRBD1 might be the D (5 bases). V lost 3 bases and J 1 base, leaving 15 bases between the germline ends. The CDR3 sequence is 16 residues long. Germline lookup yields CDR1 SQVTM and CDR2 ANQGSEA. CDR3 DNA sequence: TGCAGCGTTGAGCTCCGCAGGGTGGGGAACACCGGGGAGCTGTTTTTT. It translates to CSVELRRVGNTGELFF.

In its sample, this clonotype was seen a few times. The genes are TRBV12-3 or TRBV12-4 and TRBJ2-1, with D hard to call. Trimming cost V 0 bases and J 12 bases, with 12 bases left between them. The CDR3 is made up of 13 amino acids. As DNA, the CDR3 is TGTGCCAGCAGTTTAGCGAGGAACTCAGGGCAGTTCTTC. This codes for CASSLARNSGQFF.

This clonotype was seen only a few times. The CDR3 loop reads CASSPLDRDANEQFF. The CDR3 DNA is TGTGCCAGCAGCCCTTTGGACAGGGACGCTAATGAGCAGTTCTTC. The V call is TRBV4-2, the J call TRBJ2-1, with TRBD1 identical over 8 bases. The CDR3 has 15 residues. V was pared by 4 bases and J by 7 bases, with 9 bases of the junction left unmatched. Germline-derived CDR1 and CDR2 are LGHNA and YNFKEQ.

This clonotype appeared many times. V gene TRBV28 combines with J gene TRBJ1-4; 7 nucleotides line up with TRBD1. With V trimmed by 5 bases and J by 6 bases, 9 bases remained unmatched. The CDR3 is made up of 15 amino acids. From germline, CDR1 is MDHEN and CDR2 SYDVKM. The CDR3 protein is CASSLLTGDHEKLFF. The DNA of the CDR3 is TGTGCCAGCAGTCTACTCACAGGGGATCATGAAAAACTGTTTTTT.

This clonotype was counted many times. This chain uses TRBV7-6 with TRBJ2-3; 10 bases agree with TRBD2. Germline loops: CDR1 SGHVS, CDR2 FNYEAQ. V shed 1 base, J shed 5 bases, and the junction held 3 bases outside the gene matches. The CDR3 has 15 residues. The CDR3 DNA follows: TGTGCCAGCAGCTTAGTTACTAGCGGGAAAGATACGCAGTATTTT. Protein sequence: CASSLVTSGKDTQYF.

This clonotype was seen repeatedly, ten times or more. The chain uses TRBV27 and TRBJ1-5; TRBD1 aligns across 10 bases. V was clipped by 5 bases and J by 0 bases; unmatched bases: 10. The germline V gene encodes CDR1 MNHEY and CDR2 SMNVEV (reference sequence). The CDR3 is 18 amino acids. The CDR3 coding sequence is TGTGCCAGCAGTCTAAGGGGGACAGGGGTATATAGCAATCAGCCCCAGCATTTT. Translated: CASSLRGTGVYSNQPQHF.

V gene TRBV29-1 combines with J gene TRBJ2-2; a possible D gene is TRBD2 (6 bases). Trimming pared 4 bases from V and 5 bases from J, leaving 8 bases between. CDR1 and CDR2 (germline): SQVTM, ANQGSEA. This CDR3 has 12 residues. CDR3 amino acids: CSVVGRTGELFF. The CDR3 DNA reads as TGCAGCGTTGTAGGGAGGACCGGGGAGCTGTTTTTT.